The clone carrying this T cell receptor beta chain was seen only a few times. Germline CDR1 is LGHNA and CDR2 is YNFKEQ. V lost 1 base and J 0 bases, leaving 12 bases between the germline ends. The CDR3 spans 17 residues. The source of the sample is a study of blood T cell repertoires in COVID-19. In the study overall: Specimens from acute and convalescent COVID-19 originated in the United States, Italy and Spain. PBMCs, B-cell-depleted T cells, or T cells provided the cDNA or gDNA that made up the material.

Per the authors' pipeline: Scientists estimated how many nucleated cells there were by amplifying reference gene primers. Clones were sequenced by immunoSEQ multiplex PCR, and TCRdb holds only the in-frame ones, with some missing. The DNA gave D and trimming, while V, J and clone size come from that table. The sample consists of about 230,000 clones, 83% of them appearing once. The receptor was derived from a woman aged 70-85 years with active or convalescent COVID-19. Input material: peripheral blood. This sequence joins TRBV4-2 and TRBJ2-2; no definite D call. The CDR3 sequence: CASSQVLSLTNTGELFF. The CDR3 DNA sequence: TGTGCCAGCAGCCAAGTACTATCACTAACGAACACCGGGGAGCTGTTTTTT.